The 23 T cell receptor beta chains below all came from one sample that was sequenced in a study of T cell responses to AZD1222 COVID-19 vaccine. The protocol was immunoSEQ multiplex PCR, while the TCRdb copy is restricted to in-frame clones and leaves out a portion. The sample records tens of thousands of clones, roughly four fifths being singletons. The source material was peripheral blood, sampled on day 0 of AZD1222 vaccination. Source of these receptors: an adult in good health.

The chain joins TRBV6-5 to TRBJ1-2; D is ambiguous. The germline V gene has CDR1 MNHEY and CDR2 SVGAGI. V was shortened by 0 bases and J by 4 bases, with 6 bases between the two germline ends. The CDR3 sequence is 13 residues long. CDR3 DNA sequence: TGTGCCAGCAGTTACTCTCAATCCTATGGCTACACCTTC. Protein: CASSYSQSYGYTF.

The rearrangement joins TRBV5-6 to TRBJ1-1, with D hard to call. Germline-derived CDR1 and CDR2 are SGHDT and YYEEEE. This CDR3 is 13 amino acids long. V was clipped by 0 bases and J by 4 bases, with 7 bases between them. CDR3 DNA sequence: TGTGCCAGCAGCTTGGTCGGCTCCACTGAAGCTTTCTTT. Translating it yields CASSLVGSTEAFF. Based on the CDR3 plus reference TRBV5-6 and TRBJ1-1, the full variable domain is DAGVTQSPTHLIKTRGQQVTLRCSPKSGHDTVSWYQQALGQGPQFIFQYYEEEERQRGNFPDRFSGHQFPNYSSELNVNALLLGDSALYLCASSLVGSTEAFFGQGTRLTVV.

The chain couples TRBV9 to TRBJ2-7; possibly TRBD2 for D (5 bases). The CDR3 is made up of 13 amino acids. The germline CDR1 and CDR2 sequences are SGDLS and YYNGEE. The V and J ends lost 4 bases and 6 bases respectively, with 14 bases between them. CDR3 bases: TGTGCCAGCAGCCGAGCGGTCGAAGGCGAGCAGTACTTC. Protein: CASSRAVEGEQYF.

The chain employs TRBV3-1 (or the pseudogene TRBV3-2) and TRBJ1-2; D possibly corresponds to TRBD1 (5 bases). The CDR3 runs to 15 residues. Germline V gene lookup returns CDR1 LGHDT and CDR2 YNNKEL (reference sequence). Trimming stripped 0 bases from V and 6 bases from J, with 14 bases between. The CDR3 DNA reads as TGTGCCAGCAGCCAAGAGAGGGCAGGGCTGCATGGCTACACCTTC. It codes for CASSQERAGLHGYTF.

The chain recombines TRBV12-3 or TRBV12-4 with TRBJ1-1, with D uncertain. V lost 3 bases and J 1 base, leaving 6 bases between the germline ends. The CDR3 runs to 13 residues. The chain's CDR3 is CASSFYTNTEAFF. CDR3 bases: TGTGCCAGCAGTTTCTACACGAACACTGAAGCTTTCTTT.

The V call is TRBV23-1, the J call TRBJ2-7; D is undetermined. TRBV23-1 is reported as an ORF; its role is uncertain. V was clipped by 9 bases and J by 5 bases, with 8 bases between them. The CDR3 is made up of 10 amino acids. The CDR3 DNA is TGCGCCAGAACGGTAAACGAGCAGTACTTC. The encoded protein is CARTVNEQYF.

V usage is TRBV12-3 or TRBV12-4 and J usage is TRBJ2-4; D is undetermined. V lost 5 bases and J lost 1, with 6 bases in between. The CDR3 loop spans 13 amino acids. CDR3: CASSEFAKNIQYF. The DNA of the CDR3 is TGTGCCAGCAGTGAGTTCGCCAAAAACATTCAGTACTTC.

This clone has only a few counts. The chain couples TRBV2 to TRBJ1-5, with 7 nucleotides matching TRBD1. CDR1 and CDR2 (germline): SNHLY, FYNNEI. This CDR3 comprises 14 residues. V shed 6 bases, J shed 3 bases, and the junction held 5 bases outside the gene matches. As DNA, the CDR3 is TGTGCCAGCAGCGACAGGGACCCCAATCAGCCCCAGCATTTT. Its protein is CASSDRDPNQPQHF.

This clone is a singleton in its sample. The chain joins TRBV2 to TRBJ2-5; the D is unclear. Trimming removed 6 bases at V and 1 base at J, with 9 bases between. Germline CDR1 and CDR2: SNHLY and FYNNEI. The CDR3 contains 13 residues. CDR3 region: CASRWNLQETQYF. CDR3 in DNA: TGTGCCAGCAGGTGGAATCTCCAAGAGACCCAGTACTTC.

The J gene is TRBJ2-3, the V gene TRBV4-2; 9 positions agree with TRBD2. Germline CDR1 is LGHNA and CDR2 is YNFKEQ. The V and J ends lost 0 bases and 1 base, in that order; junction bases with no gene match: 2. CDR3 length: 16 residues. The CDR3 loop reads CASSQDKRGGTDTQYF. CDR3 DNA: TGTGCCAGCAGCCAAGATAAGCGGGGGGGCACAGATACGCAGTATTTT.

J is TRBJ1-5 and V is TRBV19; TRBD1 agrees at 8 bases. Germline CDR1 and CDR2: LNHDA and SQIVND (reference sequence). Germline trimming cut 6 bases from V and 1 base from J; bases unmatched to any gene: 2. There are 14 residues in the CDR3. This CDR3 is CASRNRGSNQPQHF. The DNA for the CDR3 is TGTGCCAGTAGAAACAGGGGGAGCAATCAGCCCCAGCATTTT.

This chain connects TRBV7-2 to TRBJ2-7, with D perhaps TRBD2 (5 bases). The V and J ends lost 2 bases and 3 bases respectively, with 11 bases between them. Looked up from germline, CDR1 is SGHTA and CDR2 is FQGNSA. The CDR3 sequence is 14 residues long. For the CDR3, the DNA is TGTGCCAGCAGCTTACTAGCAGGAAACTACGAGCAGTACTTC. Translated: CASSLLAGNYEQYF.

The J gene is TRBJ2-3, the V gene TRBV4-2; 9 bases are a match to TRBD1. Trimming at V came to 3 bases and at J to 2 bases, leaving 6 bases not matched to a gene. This CDR3 has 16 amino acids. CDR1 and CDR2 from the germline V gene are LGHNA and YNFKEQ. CDR3 in amino acids: CASSQAGTGSTDTQYF. The CDR3, as DNA: TGTGCCAGCAGCCAGGCCGGGACAGGGTCCACAGATACGCAGTATTTT.

The chain combines TRBV7-2 with TRBJ1-1; maybe TRBD1 (6 bases). V was cut by 10 bases and J by 0 bases, with 21 bases left in between. CDR1 and CDR2 from the germline V gene are SGHTA and FQGNSA. The CDR3 totals 16 residues. The CDR3 reads CATNRDKRRMNTEAFF. CDR3 DNA: TGTGCCACCAACCGGGACAAACGAAGGATGAACACTGAAGCTTTCTTT.

This chain connects TRBV7-9 to TRBJ2-1; TRBD1 aligns across 8 bases. CDR3 length: 15 amino acids. The V segment lost 4 bases and the J segment 0 bases; nucleotides outside the gene matches: 2. Germline V gene sequence: CDR1 SEHNR, CDR2 FQNEAQ (reference sequence). The CDR3 protein is CASSWTGLSYNEQFF. CDR3 in DNA: TGTGCCAGCAGCTGGACAGGGCTCTCCTACAATGAGCAGTTCTTC.

The chain uses TRBV30 and TRBJ1-6; 7 nucleotides match TRBD1. The junction had 10 bases not matched to a gene; V was cut back by 0 bases and J by 5 bases. CDR3 length: 17 amino acids. Germline V gene data show CDR1 as GTSNPN and CDR2 as SVGIG (reference sequence). CDR3 nucleotides: TGTGCCTGGAGTGTACGGCCATCGGGACAGAATAATTCACCCCTCCACTTT. It is translated as CAWSVRPSGQNNSPLHF.

The V and J genes are TRBV7-2 and TRBJ1-6; TRBD1 matches at 7 bases. From germline, CDR1 is SGHTA and CDR2 FQGNSA. The CDR3 is 16 residues long. With 4 bases clipped from V and 7 bases from J, the junction kept 10 bases outside the gene matches. CDR3 loop: CASSSARTGGNSPLHF. CDR3 bases: TGTGCCAGCAGCTCAGCACGGACAGGAGGGAATTCACCCCTCCACTTT.

The chain joins TRBV30 to TRBJ1-4; D not certain. The V and J ends lost 1 base and 7 bases respectively, with 13 bases between them. The CDR3 length is 14 residues. Germline V gives CDR1 GTSNPN, CDR2 SVGIG (reference sequence). In DNA, the CDR3 is TGTGCCTGGAGTGCGGGCATAGCGGCTGAAAAACTGTTTTTT. Its protein product is CAWSAGIAAEKLFF.

This sequence joins TRBV25-1 and TRBJ2-3; 9 bases align to TRBD2. CDR3 size: 16 residues. Germline V lookup: CDR1 MGHDK, CDR2 SYGVNS. Trimming cost V 5 bases and J 6 bases; bases outside gene matches: 12. CDR3 loop: CASSPPAAGGGDTQYF. The DNA of the CDR3 is TGTGCCAGCAGTCCTCCCGCAGCGGGAGGTGGGGATACGCAGTATTTT.

The chain uses TRBV15 and TRBJ2-1; 8 bases are a match to TRBD1. The CDR3 runs to 15 residues. The J segment lost 4 bases and the V segment lost 4 bases, leaving 6 bases of the junction unmatched. The germline gives CDR1 LNHNV, CDR2 YYDKDF (reference sequence). CDR3 in amino acids: CATSIDRGPYNEQFF. The CDR3 coding sequence is TGTGCCACCAGCATAGACAGGGGCCCGTACAATGAGCAGTTCTTC.

This chain uses TRBV3-1 (or the pseudogene TRBV3-2) with TRBJ1-4, with TRBD1 identical over 8 bases. Germline values: CDR1 LGHDT, CDR2 YNNKEL (reference sequence). CDR3 length equals 15 residues. The junction had 8 bases not matched to a gene; V was cut back by 3 bases and J by 8 bases. CDR3 nucleotides: TGTGCCAGCAGCCACGACGACAGGGGAAGGGAAAAACTGTTTTTT. Amino acid sequence: CASSHDDRGREKLFF.

This clone was seen a few times. The chain employs TRBV7-9 and TRBJ1-2, with D perhaps matching TRBD1 (6 bases). The germline CDR1 and CDR2 sequences are SEHNR and FQNEAQ (reference sequence). The length of the CDR3 is 14 residues. The V end lost 0 bases, the J end lost 8 bases, and 13 bases lay between the germline ends. The CDR3 bases are TGTGCCAGCAGCTTAGCGACTGGGGGGCGCGGCTACACCTTC. Translating gives CASSLATGGRGYTF.

V is TRBV3-1 (or the pseudogene TRBV3-2) and J is TRBJ1-1; D is ambiguous. CDR1 and CDR2 from the germline V gene are LGHDT and YNNKEL (reference sequence). The CDR3 is 14 amino acids. Between the trimmed V and J ends, which lost 4 bases and 0 bases, there was a span of 9 bases. CDR3 nucleotide sequence: TGTGCCAGCAGCCCTAGGCCCGTGAACACTGAAGCTTTCTTT. This gives the protein CASSPRPVNTEAFF.